These T cell receptor beta chains were read from a single sample in a study of CD8 T cells in Susac syndrome. TCRdb analysed the immunoSEQ multiplex PCR reads with MiXCR anew, one entry per CDR3 protein. The data show about 400,000 distinct CDR3 sequences, approximately 85% seen once. Sequencing input: CD8+ T cells from PBMCs. These receptors came from a human donor with multiple sclerosis. The CDR3 runs from the conserved cysteine through the conserved F or W. D genes are given only for firm matches.

CDR3aa	CDR3nt	d_gene	v_gene	j_gene
CASRQAYEQYF	TGTGCCAGCCGACAAGCGTACGAGCAGTACTTC	.	TRBV27	TRBJ2-7
CASSALEQGGYNEQFF	TGTGCCAGCAGCGCCTTGGAACAGGGAGGCTACAATGAGCAGTTCTTC	.	TRBV11-1	TRBJ2-1
CASSTTEGNTGELFF	TGTGCCAGCTCAACAACGGAGGGAAACACCGGGGAGCTGTTTTTT	.	TRBV18	TRBJ2-2
CSARDPLAGVYNEQFF	TGCAGTGCTAGAGATCCCCTAGCGGGAGTCTACAATGAGCAGTTCTTC	TRBD2	TRBV20-1	TRBJ2-1
CASRTRLAGEPSSYEQYF	TGTGCCAGCAGAACCCGACTAGCGGGAGAGCCCAGCTCCTACGAGCAGTACTTC	TRBD2	TRBV7-2	TRBJ2-7
CASSSWNRDRTYNEQFF	TGTGCCAGCAGCTCCTGGAACCGGGACCGAACCTACAATGAGCAGTTCTTC	.	TRBV11-2	TRBJ2-1
CASSKTGDLNQPQHF	TGTGCCAGCAGCAAGACAGGGGATCTCAATCAGCCCCAGCATTTT	TRBD1	TRBV12-3/TRBV12-4	TRBJ1-5
CASSAGESTDTQYF	TGTGCCAGCAGTGCAGGGGAGAGCACAGATACGCAGTATTTT	.	TRBV12-3/TRBV12-4	TRBJ2-3
CASSLLGTLYGYTF	TGTGCCAGCAGTTTACTAGGGACCCTCTATGGCTACACCTTC	.	TRBV27	TRBJ1-2
CASRATGGNQPQHF	TGTGCCAGCCGGGCAACCGGGGGCAATCAGCCCCAGCATTTT	.	TRBV27	TRBJ1-5
CSASQGTHEQYF	TGCAGTGCTAGCCAGGGTACCCACGAGCAGTACTTC	.	TRBV20-1	TRBJ2-7
CAWSHSGTEKLFF	TGTGCCTGGAGTCATTCCGGGACAGAAAAACTGTTTTTT	.	TRBV30	TRBJ1-4
CASSMAEDNEQFF	TGTGCCAGTAGTATGGCCGAAGACAATGAGCAGTTCTTC	.	TRBV19	TRBJ2-1